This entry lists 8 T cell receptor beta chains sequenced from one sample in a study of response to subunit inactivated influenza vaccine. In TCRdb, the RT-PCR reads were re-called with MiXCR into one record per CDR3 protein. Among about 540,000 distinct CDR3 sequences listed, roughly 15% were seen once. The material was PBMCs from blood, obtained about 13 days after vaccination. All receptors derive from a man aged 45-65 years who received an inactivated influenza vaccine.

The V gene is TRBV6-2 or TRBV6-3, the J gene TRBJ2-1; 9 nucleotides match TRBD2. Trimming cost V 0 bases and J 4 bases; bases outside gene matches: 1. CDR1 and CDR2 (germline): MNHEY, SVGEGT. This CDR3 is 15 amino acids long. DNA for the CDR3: TGTGCCAGCAGTTACTCTCTAGCGGGGTACAATGAGCAGTTCTTC. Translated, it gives CASSYSLAGYNEQFF.

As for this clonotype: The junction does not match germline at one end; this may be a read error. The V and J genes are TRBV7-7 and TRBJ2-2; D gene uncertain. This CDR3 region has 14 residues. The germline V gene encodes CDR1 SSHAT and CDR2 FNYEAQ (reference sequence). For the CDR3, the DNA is TGTGCTAGCAGCCTTGGGTCGGGTTCCGGGGAGCTGTTTTTT. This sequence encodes CASSLGSGSGELFF.

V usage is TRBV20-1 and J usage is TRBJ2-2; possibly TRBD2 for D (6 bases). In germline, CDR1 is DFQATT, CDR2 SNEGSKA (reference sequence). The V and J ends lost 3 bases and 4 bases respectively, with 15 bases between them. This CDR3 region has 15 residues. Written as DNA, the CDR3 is TGCAGTGCTAGTACTCCGGGACTGAGCACCGGGGAGCTGTTTTTT. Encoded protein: CSASTPGLSTGELFF.

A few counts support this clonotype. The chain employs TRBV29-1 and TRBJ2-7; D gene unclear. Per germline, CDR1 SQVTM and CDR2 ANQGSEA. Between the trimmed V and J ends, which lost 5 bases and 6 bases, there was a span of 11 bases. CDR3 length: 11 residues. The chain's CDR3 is CSVWITGEQYF. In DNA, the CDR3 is TGCAGCGTTTGGATTACCGGCGAGCAGTACTTC.

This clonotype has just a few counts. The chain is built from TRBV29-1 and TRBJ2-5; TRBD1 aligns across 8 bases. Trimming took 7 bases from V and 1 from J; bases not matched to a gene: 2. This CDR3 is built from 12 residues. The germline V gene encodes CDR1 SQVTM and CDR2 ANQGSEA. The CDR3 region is CSAGTGQETQYF. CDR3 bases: TGCAGCGCCGGGACAGGCCAAGAGACCCAGTACTTC.

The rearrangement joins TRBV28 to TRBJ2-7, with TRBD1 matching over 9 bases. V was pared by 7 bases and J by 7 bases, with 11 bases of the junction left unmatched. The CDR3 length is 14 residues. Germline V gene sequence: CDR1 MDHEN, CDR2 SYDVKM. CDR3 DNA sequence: TGTGCCAGCAACCCCGGGACAGGGTGGTATGAGCAGTACTTC. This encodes CASNPGTGWYEQYF.

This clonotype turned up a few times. The CDR3: CASSQDGAYEQYF. The CDR3 nucleotides are TGTGCCAGCAGCCAAGACGGGGCATACGAGCAGTACTTC. J is TRBJ2-7 and V is TRBV4-2, with D perhaps being TRBD1 or TRBD2 (5 bases each). The CDR3 has 13 amino acids. CDR1 is LGHNA, CDR2 YNFKEQ, per germline. V dropped 0 bases and J dropped 4 bases, with 7 bases sitting between them.

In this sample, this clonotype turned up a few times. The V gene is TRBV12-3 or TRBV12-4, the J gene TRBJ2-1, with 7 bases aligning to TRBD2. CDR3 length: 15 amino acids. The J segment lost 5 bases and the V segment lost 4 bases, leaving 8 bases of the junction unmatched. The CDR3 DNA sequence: TGTGCCAGCAGTTCGGGGGGAGTCGGCAACAATGAGCAGTTCTTC. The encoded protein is CASSSGGVGNNEQFF.